Shown below are 29 T cell receptor beta chains from a single sample sequenced in a study of OX40 agonist ivuxolimab in advanced cancers. Sequenced by immunoSEQ multiplex PCR; TCRdb stores in-frame clones only, minus some. The data contain around 57,000 clones, approximately 92% of them seen just once; the ten biggest clones take up roughly 21%. The material was CD4+ or CD8+ T cells sorted from blood, obtained in a trial of the OX40 agonist ivuxolimab. The receptors here all came from an adult with an advanced solid tumor such as melanoma, head and neck, liver or kidney cancer.

The rearrangement uses TRBV4-2 and TRBJ2-7; a weak D match, TRBD1 (5 bases). The V and J ends lost 5 bases and 2 bases respectively, with 10 bases between them. The length of the CDR3 is 13 residues. Germline CDR1 is LGHNA and CDR2 is YNFKEQ. The CDR3 protein is CASSDRQTYEQYF. The DNA of the CDR3 is TGTGCCAGCAGCGATAGACAGACCTACGAGCAGTACTTC.

The V and J genes are TRBV6-5 and TRBJ2-7; D may be TRBD1 (6 bases). Per germline, CDR1 MNHEY and CDR2 SVGAGI. This CDR3 region has 13 residues. The V end lost 5 bases, the J end lost 1 base, and 9 bases lay between the germline ends. CDR3 loop: CASSPGVSYEQYV. The DNA for the CDR3 is TGTGCCAGCAGTCCAGGGGTATCCTACGAGCAGTACGTC.

The chain joins TRBV7-9 to TRBJ1-3; TRBD1 is a possible D gene (5 bases). The CDR3 consists of 17 residues. V lost 5 bases and J 0 bases, leaving 17 bases between the germline ends. CDR1 is SEHNR, CDR2 FQNEAQ, per germline (reference sequence). The CDR3 bases are TGTGCCAGCAGCCCCGAGGGTCGAGGGACCTCTGGAAACACCATATATTTT. Its protein product is CASSPEGRGTSGNTIYF.

V is TRBV4-1 and J is TRBJ1-5; possibly TRBD1 for D (6 bases). Germline assignment: CDR1 MGHRA and CDR2 YSYEKL. V was clipped by 0 bases and J by 0 bases, with 12 bases between them. CDR3 length: 17 amino acids. DNA for the CDR3: TGCGCCAGCAGCCAAGACGGGATGGGGGCTAGCAATCAGCCCCAGCATTTT. It is translated as CASSQDGMGASNQPQHF.

The chain uses TRBV7-9 and TRBJ1-3; D not resolved. V was clipped by 0 bases and J by 7 bases, with 4 bases between them. CDR1 is SEHNR, CDR2 FQNEAQ, per germline (reference sequence). The CDR3 is made up of 12 amino acids. In nucleotides, the CDR3 is TGTGCCAGCAGCTTAGCGAGCAACACCATATATTTT. Its translation: CASSLASNTIYF.

This clone was observed a few times. The rearrangement links TRBV30 to TRBJ2-1, with 7 bases aligning to TRBD1. The CDR3 has 14 residues. Trimming took 1 base from V and 9 from J; bases not matched to a gene: 9. In germline, CDR1 is GTSNPN, CDR2 SVGIG (reference sequence). This chain's CDR3 is CAWSEGAKGGEQFF. The DNA of the CDR3 is TGTGCCTGGAGTGAGGGGGCCAAAGGGGGTGAGCAGTTCTTC.

This chain joins TRBV7-2 and TRBJ2-7; D not certain. CDR3 length: 14 residues. V lost 3 bases and J lost 0, with 9 bases in between. The V gene's germline CDR1 is SGHTA and CDR2 FQGNSA. This CDR3 reads CASSLGSGSYEQYF. CDR3 in DNA: TGTGCCAGCAGCTTGGGTTCGGGCTCCTACGAGCAGTACTTC.

The rearrangement links TRBV6-1 to TRBJ2-1, with D unresolved. The CDR3 contains 14 residues. Per the germline V gene, CDR1 is MNHNS and CDR2 is SASEGT. Between the trimmed V and J ends, which lost 0 bases and 6 bases, there was a span of 9 bases. Here the CDR3 reads CASSEAFGLNEQFF. As DNA, the CDR3 is TGTGCCAGCAGTGAAGCGTTTGGCCTCAATGAGCAGTTCTTC.

The V call is TRBV4-1, the J call TRBJ2-1, with 8 bases that match TRBD2. V shed 4 bases and J 6 bases; nucleotides not matched to a gene: 8. Germline CDR1 is MGHRA and CDR2 is YSYEKL. The CDR3 covers 15 residues. This chain's CDR3 is CASSPRGGSGNEQFF. CDR3 coding DNA: TGCGCCAGCAGCCCCCGGGGGGGCTCTGGCAATGAGCAGTTCTTC.

The chain couples TRBV4-2 to TRBJ2-7, with D possibly TRBD2 on 6 matching bases. This CDR3 spans 16 amino acids. V lost 3 bases and J lost 4, with 19 bases in between. Germline lookup yields CDR1 LGHNA and CDR2 YNFKEQ. CDR3 bases: TGTGCCAGCAGCCATGGGGACTTACGAGATGGTTACGAGCAGTACTTC. Protein: CASSHGDLRDGYEQYF.

The rearrangement links TRBV15 to TRBJ2-7; possible D gene TRBD1, 6 bases. Germline V gene lookup returns CDR1 LNHNV and CDR2 YYDKDF (reference sequence). The CDR3 length is 13 residues. The V gene lost 3 bases and the J gene lost 6 bases, with 12 bases spanning the gap. The chain's CDR3 is CATSSWKGGEQYF. CDR3 DNA: TGTGCCACCAGCAGCTGGAAAGGGGGCGAGCAGTACTTC.

This chain uses TRBV28 with TRBJ2-3; TRBD2 matches 13 bases. The CDR3 length is 14 residues. V lost 2 bases to trimming and J lost 10 bases; unmatched junction nucleotides: 3. Germline CDR1 MDHEN, CDR2 SYDVKM. CDR3 in amino acids: CASSLGTSGIPQYF. The DNA for the CDR3 is TGTGCCAGCAGTTTAGGGACTAGCGGGATTCCGCAGTATTTT.

This clone was seen only once. The chain recombines TRBV14 with TRBJ1-2; D may be TRBD1 (5 bases). This CDR3 has 16 amino acids. The germline CDR1 and CDR2 sequences are SGHDN and FVKESK. Trimming left V 2 bases short and J 7 bases short, with 20 bases between. The DNA of the CDR3 is TGTGCCAGCAGCCAATGTTGCCTGAGGGACTTGGTTGGCTACACCTTC. It codes for CASSQCCLRDLVGYTF.

This clone was seen once. The chain has TRBV23-1 and TRBJ1-1; D is unresolved. TRBV23-1 is treated as an ORF (open reading frame) with a function not yet certain. V shed 0 bases and J shed 4 bases, with 12 bases lying between them. This CDR3 has 15 amino acids. The CDR3 DNA sequence: TGCGCCAGCAGTCAATCAGGCAGGTTTGGCACTGAAGCTTTCTTT. Residues: CASSQSGRFGTEAFF.

This chain joins TRBV28 and TRBJ2-1; D unclear. The germline V gene encodes CDR1 MDHEN and CDR2 SYDVKM. The CDR3 totals 14 residues. The ends were cut back, 6 bases at V and 3 bases at J, with 12 bases in the middle. This CDR3 reads CASSRPRVYNEQFF. The CDR3 bases are TGTGCCAGCAGCAGACCAAGGGTCTACAATGAGCAGTTCTTC.

The chain has TRBV6-1 and TRBJ1-3, with D possibly TRBD1 on 5 matching bases. CDR3 length: 13 residues. Germline CDR1 is MNHNS and CDR2 is SASEGT. The ends were cut back, 9 bases at V and 0 bases at J, with 9 bases in the middle. CDR3 sequence (DNA): TGTGCCAGGACAGCCACCTCTGGAAACACCATATATTTT. This gives the protein CARTATSGNTIYF.

This chain's CDR3 is CASSQWDRGHEQYF. The CDR3 bases are TGTGCCAGCAGCCAGTGGGACAGGGGCCACGAGCAGTACTTC. J is TRBJ2-7 and V is TRBV14, with TRBD1 matching 10 bases. The CDR3 totals 14 residues. J lost 5 bases, V lost 3 bases, and 4 bases had no gene match. Germline V gene sequence: CDR1 SGHDN, CDR2 FVKESK.

The V and J genes are TRBV15 and TRBJ1-2; the D gene is possibly TRBD1 (6 bases). Trimming removed 3 bases from V and 8 bases from J, with 19 bases in between. The CDR3 is made up of 15 amino acids. Germline V gene data show CDR1 as LNHNV and CDR2 as YYDKDF (reference sequence). The DNA of the CDR3 is TGTGCCACCAGCAGTCCCCAGGGGAGGTTTGAAGGCTACACCTTC. This codes for CATSSPQGRFEGYTF.

V is TRBV9 and J is TRBJ1-3; 8 bases agree with TRBD1. Germline CDR1 SGDLS, CDR2 YYNGEE. CDR3 length equals 15 residues. V lost 7 bases, J lost 0 bases, and 6 bases stayed unmatched. CDR3 bases: TGTGCCAGCTCCTCCACAGGGGGCTCTGGAAACACCATATATTTT. Its protein product is CASSSTGGSGNTIYF.

The gene calls are TRBV28 and TRBJ1-5; no clear D. CDR1 and CDR2 from the germline V gene are MDHEN and SYDVKM. V dropped 6 bases and J dropped 3 bases, with 12 bases sitting between them. The CDR3 consists of 14 residues. The CDR3 is CASSPRALNQPQHF. The CDR3 DNA is TGTGCCAGCAGCCCCCGGGCCCTCAATCAGCCCCAGCATTTT.

The chain couples TRBV28 to TRBJ2-7; maybe TRBD1 (5 bases). V lost 6 bases to trimming and J lost 5 bases, with 20 bases between them. The CDR3 contains 15 residues. The germline V gene has CDR1 MDHEN and CDR2 SYDVKM. This CDR3 reads CASRPLTDKWHEQYF. CDR3 sequence (DNA): TGTGCCAGCAGGCCTCTCACGGACAAATGGCACGAGCAGTACTTC.

V and J are TRBV10-3 and TRBJ1-6; possibly TRBD1 for D (5 bases). V was cut by 10 bases and J by 4 bases, with 11 bases left in between. Germline CDR1 reads ENHRY; CDR2 reads SYGVKD. This CDR3 spans 13 amino acids. The CDR3 loop is CASRDLYNSPLHF. DNA of the CDR3: TGTGCCAGCCGGGACCTATATAATTCACCCCTCCACTTT.

This chain connects TRBV6-4 to TRBJ2-3; unclear D gene. CDR3 size: 14 residues. Trimming pared 2 bases from V and 0 bases from J, leaving 6 bases between. CDR1 MRHNA and CDR2 SNTAGT come from the germline V gene. This CDR3 reads CASSDKVSTDTQYF. The CDR3 nucleotides read TGTGCCAGCAGTGACAAGGTCAGCACAGATACGCAGTATTTT.

As concerns this clone: With a far larger clone one base away, a read error is the likely cause. The J gene is TRBJ2-3, the V gene TRBV4-1; D is perhaps TRBD1 (5 bases). This CDR3 comprises 16 residues. Trimming cost V 0 bases and J 4 bases, with 14 bases left between them. CDR1 MGHRA and CDR2 YSYEKL come from the germline V gene. This chain's CDR3 is CASSQEFGHSSDTQYF. The CDR3 region has the DNA TGCGCCAGCAGCCAAGAGTTTGGACACAGTTCAGATACGCAGTATTTT.

This chain joins TRBV6-5 and TRBJ1-2; D not resolved. The CDR3 sequence is 14 residues long. Trimming cost V 0 bases and J 4 bases, with 9 bases left between them. The germline gives CDR1 MNHEY, CDR2 SVGAGI. The CDR3: CASSYSSPGYGYTF. The CDR3 nucleotides read TGTGCCAGCAGTTACTCGAGTCCCGGCTATGGCTACACCTTC.

V usage is TRBV9 and J usage is TRBJ2-7, with 7 bases identical to TRBD1. The CDR3 runs to 14 residues. Germline loops: CDR1 SGDLS, CDR2 YYNGEE. The trim removed 0 bases at V and 3 bases at J, leaving 3 bases unmatched. The CDR3 loop reads CASSVAPGGYEQYF. The CDR3 DNA is TGTGCCAGCAGCGTAGCTCCAGGGGGCTACGAGCAGTACTTC.

This rearrangement joins TRBV27 to TRBJ2-7; D gene ambiguous. The V end lost 2 bases, the J end lost 5 bases, and 13 bases lay between the germline ends. Germline CDR1 reads MNHEY; CDR2 reads SMNVEV (reference sequence). The CDR3 length is 14 residues. The CDR3 nucleotides are TGTGCCAGCAGTTTAAGGCAGGTCAGCGACGAGCAGTACTTC. Translating it yields CASSLRQVSDEQYF.

V usage is TRBV19 and J usage is TRBJ2-2; TRBD2 matches at 10 bases. Per germline, CDR1 LNHDA and CDR2 SQIVND (reference sequence). The CDR3 contains 16 residues. Losses at the gene ends were 8 bases for V and 3 bases for J; bases not matched to a gene: 9. The CDR3 is CASLPGLASYTGELFF. The CDR3, as DNA: TGTGCCAGTTTACCGGGACTAGCGTCTTACACCGGGGAGCTGTTTTTT.

This chain uses TRBV30 with TRBJ1-1, with 10 bases identical to TRBD1. V gave up 3 bases and J gave up 0 bases; unmatched junction bases: 4. The CDR3 runs to 15 residues. CDR1 GTSNPN and CDR2 SVGIG come from the germline V gene (reference sequence). The CDR3 here is CAWSLGQGMNTEAFF. CDR3 in DNA: TGTGCCTGGAGCTTGGGACAGGGGATGAACACTGAAGCTTTCTTT. The full variable domain, its missing parts supplied by reference TRBV30 and TRBJ1-1, is SQTIHQWPATLVQPVGSPLSLECTVEGTSNPNLYWYRQAAGRGLQLLFYSVGIGQISSEVPQNLSASRPQDRQFILSSKKLLLSDSGFYLCAWSLGQGMNTEAFFGQGTRLTVV.